A single sample is the source of the 8 T cell receptor beta chains below, sequenced in a study of blood T cell repertoires in COVID-19. Assay: immunoSEQ multiplex PCR; the TCRdb copy retains only in-frame clones and omits some. Of 500,000 or so clones listed, 87% are singletons. The sequenced sample consisted of PBMCs or T cells enriched from blood (not recorded which). The source is a woman under 30 who had recovered from COVID-19.

CDR3 protein: CASTLAGGQINEQFF. The CDR3 bases are TGTGCCAGCACTTTAGCGGGGGGGCAAATAAATGAGCAGTTCTTC. The chain recombines TRBV2 with TRBJ2-1, with 11 nucleotides matching TRBD2. V lost 7 bases, J lost 7 bases, and 9 bases stayed unmatched. Germline CDR1 and CDR2: SNHLY and FYNNEI. The CDR3 sequence is 15 residues long.

V and J are TRBV15 and TRBJ2-2, with D tentatively TRBD1 (6 bases). V lost 11 bases and J 1 base, leaving 14 bases between the germline ends. The germline V gene has CDR1 LNHNV and CDR2 YYDKDF (reference sequence). CDR3 length: 14 amino acids. The CDR3 is CASSQGWNTGELFF. For the CDR3, the DNA is TGTGCCTCATCTCAGGGGTGGAACACCGGGGAGCTGTTTTTT. The variable domain in full, completed from reference TRBV15 and TRBJ2-2, reads DAMVIQNPRYQVTQFGKPVTLSCSQTLNHNVMYWYQQKSSQAPKLLFHYYDKDFNNEADTPDNFQSRRPNTSFCFLDIRSPGLGDTAMYLCASSQGWNTGELFFGEGSRLTVL.

The sample holds one count of this clone. This chain joins TRBV28 and TRBJ2-5; 8 bases are a match to TRBD2. The ends lost 7 bases at V and 5 bases at J; junction bases unmatched: 6. Germline V CDR1 and CDR2: MDHEN, SYDVKM. CDR3 size: 13 residues. The CDR3 is CASTGGASETQYF. The DNA of the CDR3 is TGTGCCAGCACGGGGGGGGCGTCGGAGACCCAGTACTTC. Together with reference TRBV28 and TRBJ2-5, the CDR3 gives the full variable domain: DVKVTQSSRYLVKRTGEKVFLECVQDMDHENMFWYRQDPGLGLRLIYFSYDVKMKEKGDIPEGYSVSREKKERFSLILESASTNQTSMYLCASTGGASETQYFGPGTRLLVL.

The V and J genes are TRBV3-1 (or the pseudogene TRBV3-2) and TRBJ1-6; D possibly corresponds to TRBD1 (5 bases). V was cut by 0 bases and J by 9 bases, with 18 bases left in between. In germline, CDR1 is LGHDT, CDR2 YNNKEL (reference sequence). There are 17 residues in the CDR3. CDR3 in amino acids: CASSQEGRGALSSPLHF. The CDR3 bases are TGTGCCAGCAGCCAAGAGGGAAGGGGCGCCTTGAGTTCACCCCTCCACTTT.

The V and J genes are TRBV28 and TRBJ2-2; D is perhaps TRBD2 (5 bases). CDR3 length equals 15 residues. V was clipped by 1 base and J by 6 bases, with 12 bases between them. Germline V CDR1 and CDR2: MDHEN, SYDVKM. The CDR3 protein is CASSLSLRVSGELFF. The DNA for the CDR3 is TGTGCCAGCAGTTTATCCTTGAGGGTGTCCGGGGAGCTGTTTTTT.

The genes are TRBV12-3 or TRBV12-4 and TRBJ2-1; weak D call: TRBD2 (5 bases). V was trimmed by 3 bases and J by 10 bases, leaving 7 bases between them. The CDR3 spans 11 residues. The CDR3 DNA follows: TGTGCCAGCAGTTTGGAGGCAGAGCAGTTCTTC. This codes for CASSLEAEQFF.

In this sample, this clone turned up once. The chain is built from TRBV9 and TRBJ1-1; no clear D gene. Trimming took 5 bases from V and 3 from J, leaving 11 bases between them. CDR3 length: 13 amino acids. The V gene's germline CDR1 is SGDLS and CDR2 YYNGEE. The CDR3 is CASRDREDTEAFF. CDR3 bases: TGTGCCAGCAGGGACCGGGAAGACACTGAAGCTTTCTTT.

The chain has TRBV16 and TRBJ1-2; 10 nucleotides align to TRBD1. Trimming took 3 bases from V and 1 from J; bases not matched to a gene: 11. Germline-derived CDR1 and CDR2 are KGHSY and FQNENV. The length of the CDR3 is 18 residues. The CDR3, as DNA: TGTGCCAGCAGCCAGTCCGGGACAGGGGTGGTAGTTAACTATGGCTACACCTTC. Amino acid sequence: CASSQSGTGVVVNYGYTF.